This section outlines one T cell receptor (beta chain) sequence together with its context. Its antigen remains unidentified. 60 Vbeta and 13 Jbeta primers were used in PCR. The table came from immunoSEQ multiplex PCR; TCRdb's copy has only in-frame clones and leaves some out. The table lists approximately 95,000 clones, 78% of them singletons, with over 3.5% in the top ten. This sample was taken from a study of cytomegalovirus exposure and HLA in healthy donors. Study findings and constraints: Sequences of the TCR beta chain were said to predict the HLA-A and HLA-B alleles of most subjects accurately. A later analysis linked a missense variant in DCLRE1C to the trimming of TCR beta V and J genes. Earlier findings revealed that most TCR beta V segments proved productive either about 90% or about 30% of the time.

Germline V gene sequence: CDR1 MNHEY, CDR2 SMNVEV (reference sequence). The CDR3 runs to 19 residues. V gave up 5 bases and J gave up 4 bases; unmatched junction bases: 14. The V gene is TRBV27, the J gene TRBJ2-4, with 13 bases that match TRBD2. The TCR sequence derives from a middle-aged woman in good health and CMV-seropositive. The sequenced sample consisted of PBMCs. This CDR3 reads CASSPYADATSGRKNIQYF. DNA of the CDR3: TGTGCCAGCAGTCCCTACGCCGACGCGACTAGCGGGAGGAAAAACATTCAGTACTTC.